The 18 T cell receptor beta chains below all came from one sample that was sequenced in a study of blood T cell repertoires in COVID-19. The repertoire was sequenced with immunoSEQ multiplex PCR; TCRdb's copy has only in-frame clones and lacks some. The sample shows about 280,000 clones, 75% to 90% of them seen only once. The sequencing sample was made of peripheral blood. The receptors were sampled from a woman aged 30 to 39 with active or convalescent COVID-19.

The chain couples TRBV30 to TRBJ2-7; D is possibly TRBD1 (6 bases). V gave up 5 bases and J gave up 0 bases, with 8 bases separating them. Germline values: CDR1 GTSNPN, CDR2 SVGIG (reference sequence). The CDR3 is made up of 12 amino acids. CDR3 sequence (DNA): TGTGCCTGGGGGGACACCTCCTACGAGCAGTACTTC. Translated, it gives CAWGDTSYEQYF.

CDR3 DNA sequence: TGTGCCAGCAGCTTAGAGGGCAGGGCCTCCTACAATGAGCAGTTCTTC. Translation: CASSLEGRASYNEQFF. The chain links TRBV7-2 to TRBJ2-1, with D possibly TRBD1 on 5 matching bases. The CDR3 has 16 amino acids. Looked up from germline, CDR1 is SGHTA and CDR2 is FQGNSA. Between the trimmed V and J ends, which lost 1 base and 0 bases, there was a span of 10 bases.

This sequence joins TRBV7-2 and TRBJ1-5; D is unclear. The V end lost 1 base, the J end lost 2 bases, and 12 bases lay between the germline ends. Germline values: CDR1 SGHTA, CDR2 FQGNSA. The CDR3 length is 16 residues. CDR3 in DNA: TGTGCCAGCAGCTTAGGTCCGGGTCTGGGCAATCAGCCCCAGCATTTT. Amino acid sequence: CASSLGPGLGNQPQHF.

This clone was detected only once. The J gene is TRBJ2-5, the V gene TRBV19; a possible D gene is TRBD2 (6 bases). CDR3 length: 13 residues. Trimming pared 9 bases from V and 2 bases from J, leaving 13 bases between. Germline assignment: CDR1 LNHDA and CDR2 SQIVND (reference sequence). The CDR3 sequence: CASRQDYQETQYF. The CDR3 region has the DNA TGTGCCAGCCGGCAGGACTATCAAGAGACCCAGTACTTC.

The chain joins TRBV23-1 to TRBJ2-1; tentative D call: TRBD1 (5 bases). TRBV23-1 is designated an ORF whose function remains uncertain. Trimming removed 5 bases from V and 8 bases from J, with 22 bases in between. This CDR3 is built from 16 residues. The CDR3 DNA sequence: TGCGCCAGCAGTTCAATCTATCCAGGGCTTGAGGATGAGCAGTTCTTC. It encodes CASSSIYPGLEDEQFF.

V gene TRBV19 combines with J gene TRBJ1-3, with D unclear. The CDR3 totals 16 residues. Germline CDR1 is LNHDA and CDR2 is SQIVND (reference sequence). V was pared by 5 bases and J by 0 bases, with 14 bases between. The CDR3 nucleotides are TGTGCCAGTAGTCGTGGGCAGCTGGCCTCTGGAAACACCATATATTTT. Its protein product is CASSRGQLASGNTIYF.

The chain employs TRBV18 and TRBJ2-5, with a tentative D call TRBD2 (5 bases). This CDR3 contains 16 residues. CDR1 KGHSH and CDR2 LQKENI come from the germline V gene. V gave up 0 bases and J gave up 4 bases, with 15 bases separating them. The CDR3 is CASSPPRSQRGETQYF. CDR3 coding DNA: TGTGCCAGCTCACCACCGAGGTCACAACGGGGAGAGACCCAGTACTTC.

This clone was counted a few times. The chain has TRBV5-8 and TRBJ2-7; D is unclear. V shed 4 bases and J shed 9 bases, with 17 bases lying between them. There are 13 residues in the CDR3. Per germline, CDR1 SGHTS and CDR2 YDEGEE. CDR3 DNA sequence: TGTGCCAGCAGCCCTCAACAGTTACCCGGGCAGTACTTC. Its protein product is CASSPQQLPGQYF.

The chain employs TRBV2 and TRBJ1-5; possibly TRBD1 for D (6 bases). The CDR3 spans 15 residues. In germline, CDR1 is SNHLY, CDR2 FYNNEI. With 1 base removed from V and 4 bases from J, the gap between germline ends came to 11 bases. The CDR3 spells CASSEGTAINQPQHF. DNA of the CDR3: TGTGCCAGCAGTGAAGGGACAGCGATTAATCAGCCCCAGCATTTT.

As regards this clone: One junction end does not reproduce the germline sequence, and a read error may be involved. V and J are TRBV5-1 and TRBJ2-3, with TRBD2 matching over 9 bases. From germline, CDR1 is SGHRS and CDR2 YFSETQ. This CDR3 has 15 amino acids. Written as DNA, the CDR3 is TGCGCCAGCAGCCCGACAGCGGGGGGCACCGATACGCAGTATTTT. Its protein product is CASSPTAGGTDTQYF. Full variable domain (rest looked up from reference TRBV5-1 and TRBJ2-3): KAGVTQTPRYLIKTRGQQVTLSCSPISGHRSVSWYQQTPGQGLQFLFEYFSETQRNKGNFPGRFSGRQFSNSRSEMNVSTLELGDSALYLCASSPTAGGTDTQYFGPGTRLTVL.

This rearrangement joins TRBV28 to TRBJ2-2; possible D gene TRBD1, 5 bases. The CDR3 covers 14 residues. The germline CDR1 and CDR2 sequences are MDHEN and SYDVKM. The V end lost 7 bases, the J end lost 6 bases, and 15 bases lay between the germline ends. CDR3 in DNA: TGTGCCAGCATTACAGGAAGCAAGGCCGGGGAGCTGTTTTTT. Protein product: CASITGSKAGELFF.

The chain is built from TRBV7-9 and TRBJ1-2, with D maybe TRBD1 (6 bases). This CDR3 contains 15 residues. Trimming pared 2 bases from V and 6 bases from J, leaving 16 bases between. Germline assignment: CDR1 SEHNR and CDR2 FQNEAQ (reference sequence). The CDR3 DNA sequence: TGTGCCAGCAGCTTACTGTTGGACAGTTCAAATGGCTACACCTTC. Residues: CASSLLLDSSNGYTF.

The J gene is TRBJ1-4, the V gene TRBV28, with a possible D match to TRBD1 (5 bases). Germline CDR1 and CDR2: MDHEN and SYDVKM. This CDR3 is built from 16 residues. Trimming took off 7 bases at V and 8 bases at J, with 23 bases between the two ends. In nucleotides, the CDR3 is TGTGCCAGCACCTGGGGCGGTCGAGGCGGGACGGAAAAACTGTTTTTT. Translated: CASTWGGRGGTEKLFF.

This chain uses TRBV4-1 with TRBJ1-2, with TRBD1 identical over 10 bases. CDR3 size: 16 residues. After removal of 6 bases from V and 4 bases from J, the junction contained 11 bases not matched to a gene. The germline CDR1 and CDR2 sequences are MGHRA and YSYEKL. This CDR3 is CASRHIARDRGYGYTF. The CDR3 coding sequence is TGCGCCAGCAGACATATAGCCCGGGACAGGGGCTATGGCTACACCTTC.

The J gene is TRBJ2-7, the V gene TRBV30, with a tentative D call TRBD2 (5 bases). The germline CDR1 and CDR2 sequences are GTSNPN and SVGIG (reference sequence). CDR3 length: 11 amino acids. Trimming stripped 7 bases from V and 9 bases from J, with 16 bases between. The CDR3 DNA is TGTGCCTCCGGTAATCTACGGGGGCAGTACTTC. This encodes CASGNLRGQYF. The full variable domain, completed using reference TRBV30 and TRBJ2-7, is SQTIHQWPATLVQPVGSPLSLECTVEGTSNPNLYWYRQAAGRGLQLLFYSVGIGQISSEVPQNLSASRPQDRQFILSSKKLLLSDSGFYLCASGNLRGQYFGPGTRLTVT.

J is TRBJ2-5 and V is TRBV25-1, with TRBD1 as a possible D gene (6 bases). In germline, CDR1 is MGHDK, CDR2 SYGVNS. The CDR3 consists of 13 residues. V lost 4 bases and J 5 bases, leaving 11 bases between the germline ends. The CDR3, as DNA: TGTGCCAGCAGTGTACAGGGTTGGGAGACCCAGTACTTC. Its translation is CASSVQGWETQYF.

The chain couples TRBV27 to TRBJ1-2; D unresolved. CDR3 length: 16 amino acids. Trimming removed 0 bases at V and 2 bases at J, with 13 bases between. Germline loops: CDR1 MNHEY, CDR2 SMNVEV (reference sequence). The CDR3 nucleotides are TGTGCCAGCAGTTTATCCCGATTTTCAGTAAACTATGGCTACACCTTC. Its protein is CASSLSRFSVNYGYTF.

The rearrangement links TRBV18 to TRBJ2-7; TRBD2 matches at 8 bases. CDR1 is KGHSH and CDR2 is LQKENI in the germline V gene. J was trimmed by 2 bases and V by 1 base; bases with no gene match: 7. The CDR3 loop spans 16 amino acids. Here the CDR3 DNA reads TGTGCCAGCTCACCACGTTCGCGGGGGGTAACCTACGAGCAGTACTTC. Translation: CASSPRSRGVTYEQYF.